These 22 T cell receptor beta chains share one sample of origin, sequenced in a study of cytomegalovirus exposure and HLA in healthy donors. Use of 60 Vbeta and 13 Jbeta primers characterized the PCR. Repertoires were generated with immunoSEQ multiplex PCR, while TCRdb's copy carries only in-frame clones and drops some. This table holds 200,000 to 300,000 clones, 82% found once. The sample comprised PBMCs. These receptors were taken from a woman aged 40 to 50 in good health and CMV-seropositive.

The chain recombines TRBV25-1 with TRBJ1-5; possibly TRBD1 for D (5 bases). The V gene's germline CDR1 is MGHDK and CDR2 SYGVNS. The V gene lost 1 base and the J gene lost 0 bases, with 7 bases spanning the gap. The CDR3 length is 15 residues. The CDR3 DNA reads as TGTGCCAGCAGTGAATCGACAGTTAGCAATCAGCCCCAGCATTTT. Translated: CASSESTVSNQPQHF. Filled out from reference TRBV25-1 and TRBJ1-5, the complete variable domain reads EADIYQTPRYLVIGTGKKITLECSQTMGHDKMYWYQQDPGMELHLIHYSYGVNSTEKGDLSSESTVSRIRTEHFPLTLESARPSHTSQYLCASSESTVSNQPQHFGDGTRLSIL.

This chain joins TRBV7-2 and TRBJ2-3; TRBD2 aligns across 7 bases. CDR3 length equals 15 residues. Germline values: CDR1 SGHTA, CDR2 FQGNSA. The V and J ends lost 2 bases and 1 base, in that order; junction bases with no gene match: 3. CDR3 bases: TGTGCCAGCAGCTTAATAGCGGGCCGCACAGATACGCAGTATTTT. Its protein is CASSLIAGRTDTQYF.

The rearrangement links TRBV5-1 to TRBJ2-1; 8 bases align to TRBD2. V lost 0 bases to trimming and J lost 6 bases; unmatched junction nucleotides: 11. Looked up from germline, CDR1 is SGHRS and CDR2 is YFSETQ. The CDR3 has 17 amino acids. Here the CDR3 reads CASSLELGTRTLNEQFF. The CDR3 DNA sequence: TGCGCCAGCAGCTTGGAACTGGGGACTAGAACCCTCAATGAGCAGTTCTTC.

This clone turned up a few times. This chain links TRBV7-9 with TRBJ2-3, with 9 bases fitting TRBD1. After removal of 4 bases from V and 6 bases from J, the junction contained 8 bases not matched to a gene. Germline CDR1 is SEHNR and CDR2 is FQNEAQ (reference sequence). CDR3 length equals 15 residues. CDR3 nucleotides: TGTGCCAGCAGCTCAAGGGGACAGGGAGGCGATACGCAGTATTTT. This sequence encodes CASSSRGQGGDTQYF.

The V and J genes are TRBV19 and TRBJ1-2, with a possible D match to TRBD1 (5 bases). Per germline, CDR1 LNHDA and CDR2 SQIVND (reference sequence). The CDR3 contains 15 residues. V was pared by 6 bases and J by 5 bases, with 19 bases between. The CDR3 spells CASRDTEPSLYGYTF. In nucleotides, the CDR3 is TGTGCCAGTAGGGACACAGAGCCTTCTTTATATGGCTACACCTTC.

CDR3 protein: CASSLGTSSYNEQFF. CDR3 nucleotides: TGTGCCAGCAGCCTCGGGACTAGCTCCTACAATGAGCAGTTCTTC. This chain joins TRBV9 and TRBJ2-1, with 8 bases matching TRBD2. This CDR3 is built from 15 residues. Germline trimming cut 4 bases from V and 0 bases from J; bases unmatched to any gene: 3. Germline V gene lookup returns CDR1 SGDLS and CDR2 YYNGEE.

This rearrangement joins TRBV30 to TRBJ1-5; D possibly corresponds to TRBD1 (6 bases). V dropped 2 bases and J dropped 0 bases, with 14 bases sitting between them. This CDR3 contains 16 residues. Germline CDR1 reads GTSNPN; CDR2 reads SVGIG (reference sequence). The CDR3 protein is CAWSKGEPLSNQPQHF. The CDR3, as DNA: TGTGCCTGGAGTAAGGGGGAGCCCCTTAGCAATCAGCCCCAGCATTTT.

The chain links TRBV27 to TRBJ2-5; 9 positions match TRBD2. Germline V lookup: CDR1 MNHEY, CDR2 SMNVEV (reference sequence). V was clipped by 10 bases and J by 1 base; unmatched bases: 10. The CDR3 runs 15 residues. The CDR3 protein is CATQEWRGGQETQYF. CDR3 DNA: TGTGCCACTCAAGAATGGCGGGGGGGCCAAGAGACCCAGTACTTC.

J is TRBJ2-7 and V is TRBV7-2; TRBD2 agrees at 10 bases. V shed 6 bases, J shed 4 bases, and the junction held 9 bases outside the gene matches. The CDR3 has 15 residues. Per the germline V gene, CDR1 is SGHTA and CDR2 is FQGNSA. The CDR3 DNA sequence: TGTGCCAGCAGGCAAGCGGGGGGGCCGCAATACGAGCAGTACTTC. This codes for CASRQAGGPQYEQYF.

The chain couples TRBV18 to TRBJ1-2, with D uncertain. Germline assignment: CDR1 KGHSH and CDR2 LQKENI. CDR3 length: 13 residues. V was clipped by 5 bases and J by 8 bases, with 15 bases between them. As DNA, the CDR3 is TGTGCCAGCTCAGATCGAGCCCTTAGAGGCTACACCTTC. It specifies CASSDRALRGYTF.

The V call is TRBV11-2, the J call TRBJ2-3, with 8 bases aligning to TRBD2. The CDR3 spans 17 residues. Germline V gene lookup returns CDR1 SGHAT and CDR2 FQNNGV. J was trimmed by 4 bases and V by 5 bases; bases with no gene match: 14. CDR3: CASSQRLLAGSPDTQYF. In DNA, the CDR3 is TGTGCCAGCAGCCAGAGGCTTCTAGCGGGTTCTCCAGATACGCAGTATTTT.

This chain links TRBV5-1 with TRBJ1-2, with 8 positions matching TRBD1. This CDR3 comprises 13 residues. J gave up 4 bases and V 6 bases, and 5 bases lay outside the gene matches. Germline loops: CDR1 SGHRS, CDR2 YFSETQ. Here the CDR3 reads CASNPGGVYGYTF. CDR3 DNA sequence: TGCGCCAGCAATCCAGGGGGCGTCTATGGCTACACCTTC.

J is TRBJ2-3 and V is TRBV30; tentative D call: TRBD2 (5 bases). The length of the CDR3 is 13 residues. Germline CDR1 GTSNPN, CDR2 SVGIG (reference sequence). Trimming took off 3 bases at V and 6 bases at J, with 13 bases between the two ends. CDR3 region: CAWRREGRDTQYF. CDR3 nucleotide sequence: TGTGCCTGGAGGAGAGAGGGCCGCGATACGCAGTATTTT.

The chain's CDR3 is CASPGGALGKAFF. The DNA of the CDR3 is TGTGCCAGCCCCGGCGGGGCCCTAGGGAAAGCTTTCTTT. The rearrangement joins TRBV27 to TRBJ1-1, with a possible D match to TRBD1 (5 bases). V lost 8 bases, J lost 9 bases, and 19 bases lay in between. Germline V gene lookup returns CDR1 MNHEY and CDR2 SMNVEV (reference sequence). The CDR3 length is 13 residues.

Here the CDR3 DNA reads TGTGCCTGGAGTGTACTGAGACAGTATAATTCACCCCTCCACTTT. As protein: CAWSVLRQYNSPLHF. This chain connects TRBV30 to TRBJ1-6; tentatively, D is TRBD1 (5 bases). The CDR3 runs 15 residues. Germline CDR1 reads GTSNPN; CDR2 reads SVGIG (reference sequence). The germline V and J ends were trimmed by 0 bases and 4 bases, with 10 bases remaining between them.

The DNA of the CDR3 is TGTGCCAGCAGTTTATCGGGGACAGGGAAAGAGACCCAGTACTTC. Translating gives CASSLSGTGKETQYF. V is TRBV27 and J is TRBJ2-5, with 9 bases identical to TRBD1. Germline assignment: CDR1 MNHEY and CDR2 SMNVEV (reference sequence). The CDR3 has 15 amino acids. Trimming cost V 0 bases and J 3 bases; bases outside gene matches: 2.

The gene calls are TRBV7-2 and TRBJ2-5; 9 bases are a match to TRBD2. The CDR3 has 17 residues. Unmatched junction bases numbered 11, after V lost 1 base and J lost 5 bases. Per the germline V gene, CDR1 is SGHTA and CDR2 is FQGNSA. The CDR3 spells CASSLGAPWRGGETQYF. In DNA, the CDR3 is TGTGCCAGCAGCTTAGGGGCTCCATGGCGGGGGGGGGAGACCCAGTACTTC.

This clone appeared a few times. The chain couples TRBV29-1 to TRBJ1-5, with 7 bases matching TRBD1. Germline loops: CDR1 SQVTM, CDR2 ANQGSEA. V shed 4 bases, J shed 2 bases, and the junction held 2 bases outside the gene matches. The CDR3 runs 13 residues. Here the CDR3 reads CSVAGQGNQPQHF. CDR3 in DNA: TGCAGCGTTGCCGGACAGGGCAATCAGCCCCAGCATTTT. Together with reference TRBV29-1 and TRBJ1-5, the CDR3 gives the full variable domain: SAVISQKPSRDICQRGTSLTIQCQVDSQVTMMFWYRQQPGQSLTLIATANQGSEATYESGFVIDKFPISRPNLTFSTLTVSNMSPEDSSIYLCSVAGQGNQPQHFGDGTRLSIL.

J is TRBJ1-2 and V is TRBV29-1, with 7 nucleotides matching TRBD1. The CDR3 covers 12 residues. Losses at the gene ends were 7 bases for V and 4 bases for J; bases not matched to a gene: 6. Per the germline V gene, CDR1 is SQVTM and CDR2 is ANQGSEA. CDR3 residues: CSAGQTTYGYTF. CDR3 bases: TGCAGCGCGGGACAGACCACCTATGGCTACACCTTC.

V is TRBV7-9 and J is TRBJ2-1, with a possible D match to TRBD1 (5 bases). CDR3 length: 16 residues. V gave up 2 bases and J gave up 2 bases, with 13 bases separating them. CDR1 is SEHNR, CDR2 FQNEAQ, per germline (reference sequence). Here the CDR3 reads CASSLLTDITYNEQFF. CDR3 nucleotides: TGTGCCAGCAGCTTATTGACAGACATAACCTACAATGAGCAGTTCTTC.

The chain uses TRBV7-9 and TRBJ1-1; the D gene is possibly TRBD1 (6 bases). Germline CDR1 and CDR2: SEHNR and FQNEAQ (reference sequence). This CDR3 spans 17 amino acids. Trimming took 5 bases from V and 3 from J, leaving 22 bases between them. The DNA for the CDR3 is TGTGCCAGCAGCCCCCAAGGGGGAGGGGGTGTTTACACTGAAGCTTTCTTT. Translation: CASSPQGGGGVYTEAFF.

The CDR3 is CASSVGLAGLIPYEQYF. The CDR3 region has the DNA TGTGCCAGCAGCGTAGGACTAGCGGGACTTATTCCCTACGAGCAGTACTTC. This chain joins TRBV7-2 and TRBJ2-7; TRBD2 aligns across 12 bases. Germline values: CDR1 SGHTA, CDR2 FQGNSA. The CDR3 sequence is 17 residues long. V gave up 5 bases and J gave up 2 bases; unmatched junction bases: 10.